This is a list of T cell receptor beta chains from one sample in a study of tumor-infiltrating lymphocytes in primary liver carcinoma. TCRdb ran MiXCR on the multiplex PCR reads and lists one entry per CDR3 protein. The sample consists of around 120,000 distinct CDR3 sequences, about 68% of them appearing once. What was sequenced was liver tumor tissue from sampling region 1. The receptors were sampled from a woman aged 55-69 years with primary liver carcinoma and hepatitis B virus infection. Each CDR3 is given with its conserved first and last residue. The D gene is left open where the match is weak. Expanded clones are given a class, and other clones once, few, many or no size at all.

>NA|TRBV24-1|TRBJ2-1|NA
CATSAMDGYNEQFF
TGTGCCACCAGTGCCATGGACGGTTACAATGAGCAGTTCTTC
>NA|TRBV7-9|TRBJ1-1|few
CASSLVEAEAFF
TGTGCCAGCAGCTTAGTGGAGGCTGAAGCTTTCTTT
>NA|TRBV11-3|TRBJ2-7|NA
CASSVRGTLLSYEQYF
TGTGCCAGCAGCGTCCGCGGGACACTACTTTCCTACGAGCAGTACTTC
>NA|TRBV11-2|TRBJ2-7|NA
CTSTPGGYEQYF
TGTACCAGCACGCCTGGAGGCTACGAGCAGTATTTC
>NA|TRBV6-1|TRBJ1-2|NA
CASSEPLTDAFGGYNF
TGTGCCAGCAGTGAACCCTTGACAGACGCGTTCGGTGGCTACAACTTC
>NA|TRBV18|TRBJ2-2|NA
CASSPSHDTGELFF
TGTGCCAGCTCACCAAGTCACGACACCGGGGAGCTGTTTTTT
>TRBD2|TRBV5-1|TRBJ2-7|NA
CASSFLAGFGDEQYF
TGCGCCAGCAGCTTCCTAGCGGGCTTCGGGGACGAGCAGTACTTC
>NA|TRBV11-2|TRBJ2-1|NA
CASTLGGGQLRNEQFF
TGTGCTAGCACCTTAGGGGGGGGTCAGCTGAGGAATGAGCAGTTCTTC
>TRBD2|TRBV18|TRBJ2-3|NA
CASSPPCGRTTDTQYF
TGTGCCAGCTCACCCCCCTGCGGGAGGACGACAGATACGCAGTATTTT
>NA|TRBV10-2|TRBJ2-7|NA
CASVVQSGSYEQYF
TGCGCCAGCGTTGTACAAAGCGGGTCCTACGAGCAGTACTTC
>NA|TRBV6-2/TRBV6-3|TRBJ2-2|NA
CANSYWGSGSVNGELYF
NA
>NA|TRBV5-1|TRBJ2-7|NA
CASSFLQDYEQYF
TGCGCCAGCAGCTTTTTGCAGGACTACGAGCAGTACTTC
>NA|TRBV11-2|TRBJ1-3|NA
CAGTSPNRDTIYF
TGTGCAGGCACCAGCCCAAATCGGGACACCATATATTTT
>NA|TRBV12-3/TRBV12-4|TRBJ1-5|many
CASSYGPNQPQHF
TGTGCCAGCAGTTACGGCCCCAATCAGCCCCAGCATTTT
>NA|TRBV28|TRBJ2-5|NA
CASSLRHEYQETQYF
TGTGCCAGCAGTTTACGCCACGAGTACCAAGAGACCCAGTACTTC
>TRBD2|TRBV12-3/TRBV12-4|TRBJ2-1|many
CASSFGTSGITEYNEQFF
TGTGCCAGCAGCTTCGGGACTAGCGGGATTACTGAGTACAATGAGCAGTTCTTC
>TRBD1|TRBV24-1|TRBJ1-4|NA
CATSDRGGPNEKLFF
TGTGCCACAAGTGATCGAGGGGGCCCTAATGAAAAACTGTTTTTT
>NA|TRBV11-2|TRBJ2-1|medium-sized
CASSLTSPSTGEQFF
TGTGCCAGCAGCTTAACATCACCGTCCACGGGGGAGCAGTTCTTC
>NA|TRBV11-2|TRBJ1-2|medium-sized
CASSLDTTGIYGYTF
TGTGCCAGCAGCTTGGATACGACAGGAATCTATGGCTACACCTTC
>NA|TRBV18|TRBJ2-7|NA
CASSPTGSYEQQF
TGTGCCAGCTCACCAACGGGCTCCTACGAGCAGCAGTTC
>TRBD1|TRBV10-3|TRBJ2-7|few
CATLSQGDRVAYEQYF
TGTGCCACCTTATCCCAGGGGGACAGGGTGGCCTACGAGCAGTACTTC
>TRBD2|TRBV11-2|TRBJ2-7|NA
CAGRTPEREARGEQYF
TGTGCCGGCAGGACGCCTGAGCGGGAGGCAAGGGGGGAGCAGTACTTC
>TRBD2|TRBV10-3|TRBJ2-7|NA
CVISGAGIEQYF
TGTGTCATCAGCGGGGCTGGCATCGAGCAATACTTC
>TRBD2|TRBV4-2|TRBJ2-7|once
CANSPSVGGRKQASLHEQYF
TGCGCCAACAGCCCCTCGGTCGGCGGGAGGAAACAGGCTTCCCTCCACGAGCAGTACTTC
>TRBD1|TRBV11-2|TRBJ1-1|many
CASSYRDRGYMNTEAFF
TGTGCCAGCAGTTACCGGGACAGGGGGTACATGAACACTGAAGCTTTCTTT
>NA|TRBV28|TRBJ2-5|NA
CASSFWPTEETQYF
TGTGCCAGCAGTTTTTGGCCGACCGAAGAGACCCAGTACTTC
>NA|TRBV4-1|TRBJ1-5|NA
CASSQRSGQPQHF
TGTGCCAGCAGCCAACGGTCGGGTCAGCCCCAGCATTTT
>NA|TRBV2|TRBJ2-1|NA
CASSWTDIEQFF
TGTGCCAGCAGTTGGACCGACATAGAGCAGTTCTTC
>TRBD1|TRBV6-1|TRBJ1-4|NA
CASSWDRDSTNEKLFF
TGTGCCAGCAGTTGGGACAGGGACTCAACTAATGAAAAACTGTTTTTT
>TRBD2|TRBV11-2|TRBJ2-5|NA
CASSTERGYRQETQYF
TGTGCCAGCAGCACAGAGCGGGGTTATCGCCAAGAGACTCAGTACTTC
>TRBD2|TRBV11-2|TRBJ2-5|few
CASSPGLAGLETQYF
TGTGCCAGCAGCCCTGGACTAGCGGGCCTAGAGACCCAGTACTTC
>NA|TRBV10-1|TRBJ2-2|many
CASSKGSAGELFF
TGCGCCAGCAGTAAGGGGTCGGCCGGGGAGCTGTTTTTT
>TRBD2|TRBV12-5|TRBJ2-1|many
CASGLVGGRIDEQFF
TGTGCTAGTGGTTTGGTCGGGGGGAGGATCGATGAGCAGTTCTTC
>NA|TRBV5-1|TRBJ2-5|NA
CASSLAAAHQETQYF
TGCGCCAGCAGCTTGGCCGCAGCTCACCAAGAGACCCAGTACTTC
>NA|TRBV11-2|TRBJ2-2|NA
CASGARQGGTGELFF
TGTGCCAGCGGCGCCCGACAGGGAGGGACCGGGGAGCTATTTTTT
>NA|TRBV5-1|TRBJ2-5|NA
CVSSRSAYQETQYF
TGCGTCAGCAGCCGTTCGGCGTACCAAGAGACCCAGTACTTC
>TRBD1|TRBV7-3|TRBJ2-1|NA
CTSSSTGANEQFF
TGTACCAGCAGCTCGACAGGGGCCAATGAGCAGTTCTTC
>TRBD2|TRBV11-2|TRBJ2-1|NA
CASSSGLTVYNEQFF
TGTGCAAGCAGCTCGGGACTAACGGTCTACAATGAGCAGTTCTTC
>NA|TRBV11-2|TRBJ2-5|medium-sized
CASAEGGGATFETQYF
TGTGCCAGCGCCGAGGGGGGGGGCGCGACGTTTGAGACCCAGTACTTC
>NA|TRBV6-2/TRBV6-3|TRBJ2-2|NA
CTGLTPAGKLFF
TGTACCGGACTGACGCCGGCCGGGAAGCTGTTTTTT
>NA|TRBV11-3|TRBJ2-7|NA
CAGSLDGTRSSYEQYF
TGTGCCGGCAGCTTGGATGGGACGAGGAGCTCCTACGAGCAGTACTTC
>NA|TRBV5-1|TRBJ1-4|NA
CTSRGNHATNEKLFF
TGCACAAGCCGGGGGAACCACGCAACTAATGAAAAACTGTTTTTT
>TRBD1|TRBV11-2|TRBJ1-1|many
CASSLDHLTGGAKLDTEAFF
TGTGCCAGCAGCTTAGATCACTTGACAGGGGGCGCAAAATTGGACACTGAAGCTTTCTTT